This T cell receptor (beta chain) stems from a study of regulatory dendritic cells for organ transplantation. Memory T cells were CD45RO+, naive were CD45RA+, sorted by FACS. Profiling relied on immunoSEQ multiplex PCR, and the TCRdb table lists in-frame clones only, not all of them. This sample has under 40,000 clones, with under 95% found just once. About this clone itself: Antigen specificity is unknown.

Study-level results: The authors noted considerable between-person heterogeneity in alloreactive memory CD8+ cells.

Germline V gene data show CDR1 as SEHNR and CDR2 as FQNEAQ (reference sequence). The junction had 2 bases not matched to a gene; V was cut back by 3 bases and J by 3 bases. The CDR3 sequence is 13 residues long. The sequencing sample was made of naive CD8+ T cells from blood. The subset here: CD45RA+ naive T cells. The rearrangement uses TRBV7-9 and TRBJ2-7; TRBD2 matches at 7 bases. This TCR was recovered from a human donor in good health. The CDR3 is CASSFGTIYEQYF. CDR3 coding DNA: TGTGCCAGCAGCTTTGGGACTATCTACGAGCAGTACTTC.